This entry lists 5 T cell receptor beta chains sequenced from one sample in a study of PD-1 blockade in classical Hodgkin lymphoma. The method was immunoSEQ multiplex PCR; TCRdb's version includes in-frame clones alone and lacks a portion of them. The sample contains 90,000 to 130,000 clones, about 88% of which appear only once. Each patient's relapse followed autologous stem cell transplantation, and brentuximab vedotin exposure varied. The material was peripheral blood mononuclear cells (PBMCs), obtained before the second cycle of nivolumab. Receptors were obtained from a human donor with classical Hodgkin lymphoma.

The chain is built from TRBV11-2 and TRBJ2-3, with 8 bases lining up with TRBD1. Germline CDR1 SGHAT, CDR2 FQNNGV. The CDR3 runs 16 residues. V was pared by 3 bases and J by 1 base, with 6 bases of the junction left unmatched. The CDR3 nucleotides read TGTGCCAGCAGCTTCCCCAGGGGGCGCGGCACAGATACGCAGTATTTT. The encoded protein is CASSFPRGRGTDTQYF.

The gene calls are TRBV6-5 and TRBJ2-7; 8 bases agree with TRBD1. J gave up 2 bases and V 0 bases, and 6 bases lay outside the gene matches. The CDR3 covers 16 residues. Looked up from germline, CDR1 is MNHEY and CDR2 is SVGAGI. The CDR3 nucleotides are TGTGCCAGCAGTTACTCTGGCAGGGGGCCTACCTACGAGCAGTACTTC. Protein: CASSYSGRGPTYEQYF.

The chain links TRBV30 to TRBJ1-3, with D uncertain. Trimming stripped 8 bases from V and 0 bases from J, with 11 bases between. The CDR3 sequence is 13 residues long. Germline CDR1 GTSNPN, CDR2 SVGIG (reference sequence). The CDR3 DNA sequence: TGTGCCGGAGATCCCAACTCTGGAAACACCATATATTTT. Its protein product is CAGDPNSGNTIYF.

The chain joins TRBV28 to TRBJ2-7; 9 nucleotides line up with TRBD2. There are 17 residues in the CDR3. V lost 6 bases to trimming and J lost 3 bases; unmatched junction nucleotides: 15. The germline V gene has CDR1 MDHEN and CDR2 SYDVKM. The CDR3 DNA reads as TGTGCCAGCAGCCCAAACCCCGGGGCTAGCGGGATCTACGAGCAGTACTTC. Protein sequence: CASSPNPGASGIYEQYF.

This clone was counted between two and nine times. The CDR3 spells CATSRVGNQPQHF. For the CDR3, the DNA is TGTGCCACCAGCAGAGTTGGGAATCAGCCCCAGCATTTT. The rearrangement uses TRBV15 and TRBJ1-5; D not certain. This CDR3 has 13 residues. Germline lookup yields CDR1 LNHNV and CDR2 YYDKDF (reference sequence). Trimming took off 1 base at V and 4 bases at J, with 5 bases between the two ends.